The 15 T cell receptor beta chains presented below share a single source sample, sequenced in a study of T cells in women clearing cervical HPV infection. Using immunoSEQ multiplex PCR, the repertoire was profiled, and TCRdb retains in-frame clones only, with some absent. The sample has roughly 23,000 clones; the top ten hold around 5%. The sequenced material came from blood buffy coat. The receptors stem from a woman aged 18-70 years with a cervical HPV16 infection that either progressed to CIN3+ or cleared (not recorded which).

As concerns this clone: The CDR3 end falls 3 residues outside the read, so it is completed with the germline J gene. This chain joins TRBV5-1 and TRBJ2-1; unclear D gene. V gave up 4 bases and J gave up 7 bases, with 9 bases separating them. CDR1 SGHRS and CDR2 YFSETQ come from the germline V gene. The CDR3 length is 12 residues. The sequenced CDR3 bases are TGCGCCAGCAGCCTCACTAAGAATGAG. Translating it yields CASSLTKNE. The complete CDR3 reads CASSLTKNEQFF.

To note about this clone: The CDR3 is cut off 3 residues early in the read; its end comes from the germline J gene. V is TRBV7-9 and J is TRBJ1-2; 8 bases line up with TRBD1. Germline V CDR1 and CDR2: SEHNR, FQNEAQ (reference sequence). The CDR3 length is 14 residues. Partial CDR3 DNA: TGTGCCAGCAGCTTCGGACAGGGCCGACGGGGC. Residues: CASSFGQGRRG. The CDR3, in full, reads CASSFGQGRRGYTF.

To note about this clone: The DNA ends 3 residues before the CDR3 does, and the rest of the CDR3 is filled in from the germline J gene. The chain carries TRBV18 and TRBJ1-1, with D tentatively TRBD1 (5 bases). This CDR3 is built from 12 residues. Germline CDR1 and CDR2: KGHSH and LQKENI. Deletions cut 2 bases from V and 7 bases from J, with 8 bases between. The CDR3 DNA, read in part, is TGTGCCAGCTCACCAGGGGCCTTTGAA. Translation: CASSPGAFE. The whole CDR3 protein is CASSPGAFEAFF.

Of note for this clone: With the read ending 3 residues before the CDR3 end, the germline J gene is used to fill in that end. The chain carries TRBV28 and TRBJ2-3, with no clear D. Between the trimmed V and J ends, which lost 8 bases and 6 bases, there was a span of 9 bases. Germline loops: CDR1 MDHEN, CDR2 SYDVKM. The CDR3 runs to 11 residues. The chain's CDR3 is CASLLGDTQYF. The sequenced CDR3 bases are TGTGCCAGCTTGTTAGGGGATACG. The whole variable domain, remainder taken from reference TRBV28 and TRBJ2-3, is DVKVTQSSRYLVKRTGEKVFLECVQDMDHENMFWYRQDPGLGLRLIYFSYDVKMKEKGDIPEGYSVSREKKERFSLILESASTNQTSMYLCASLLGDTQYFGPGTRLTVL.

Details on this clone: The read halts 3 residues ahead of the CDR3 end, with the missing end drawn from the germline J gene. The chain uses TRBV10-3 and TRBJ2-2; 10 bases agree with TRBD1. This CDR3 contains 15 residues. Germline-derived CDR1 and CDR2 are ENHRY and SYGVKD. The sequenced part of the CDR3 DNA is TGTGCCATCGGGACAGGGGTCTCTGGGGCCAACGTG. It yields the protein CAIGTGVSGANV. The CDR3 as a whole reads CAIGTGVSGANVLFF.

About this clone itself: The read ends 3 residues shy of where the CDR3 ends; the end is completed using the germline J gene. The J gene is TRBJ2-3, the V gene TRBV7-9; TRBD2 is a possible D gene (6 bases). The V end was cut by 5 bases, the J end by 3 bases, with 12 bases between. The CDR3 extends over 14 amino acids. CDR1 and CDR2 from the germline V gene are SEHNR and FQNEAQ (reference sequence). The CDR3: CASSIAGTTDTQYF. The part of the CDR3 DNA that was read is TGTGCCAGCAGCATCGCCGGGACTACAGATACG.

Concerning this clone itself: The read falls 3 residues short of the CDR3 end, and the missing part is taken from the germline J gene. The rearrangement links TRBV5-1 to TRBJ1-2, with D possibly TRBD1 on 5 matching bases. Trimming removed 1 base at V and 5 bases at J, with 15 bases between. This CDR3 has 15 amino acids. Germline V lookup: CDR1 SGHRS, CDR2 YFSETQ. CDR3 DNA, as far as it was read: TGCGCCAGCAGCTTGACTCCTGGGGCAGGGTATGGC. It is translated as CASSLTPGAGYG. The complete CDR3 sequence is CASSLTPGAGYGYTF.

This CDR3 is CASSASEDRGHEQYF. The covered CDR3 bases are TGCGCCAGCAGTGCTAGCGAAGACAGGGGGCACGAG. The V and J genes are TRBV10-2 and TRBJ2-7, with 10 nucleotides matching TRBD1. The read terminates 3 residues ahead of where the CDR3 ends, so the germline J gene completes it. The V segment lost 4 bases and the J segment 5 bases; nucleotides outside the gene matches: 8. Germline CDR1 reads WSHSY; CDR2 reads SAAADI. This CDR3 region has 15 residues.

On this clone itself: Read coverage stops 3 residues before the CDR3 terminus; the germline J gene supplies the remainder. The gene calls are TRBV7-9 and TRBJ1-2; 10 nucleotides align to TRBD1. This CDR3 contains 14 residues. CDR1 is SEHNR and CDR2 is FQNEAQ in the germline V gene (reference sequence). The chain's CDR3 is CASSLGDRGYDYTF. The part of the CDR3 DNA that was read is TGTGCCAGCAGCTTAGGGGACAGGGGCTACGAC. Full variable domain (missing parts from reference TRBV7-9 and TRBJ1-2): DTGVSQNPRHKITKRGQNVTFRCDPISEHNRLYWYRQTLGQGPEFLTYFQNEAQLEKSRLLSDRFSAERPKGSFSTLEIQRTEQGDSAMYLCASSLGDRGYDYTFGSGTRLTVV.

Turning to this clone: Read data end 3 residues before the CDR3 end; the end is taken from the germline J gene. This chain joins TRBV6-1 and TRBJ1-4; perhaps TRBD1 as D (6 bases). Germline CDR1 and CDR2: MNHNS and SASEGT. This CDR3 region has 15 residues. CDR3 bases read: TGTGCCAGCAGTGTACGCAGGGGTTTGGGTTCACCA. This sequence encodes CASSVRRGLGSP. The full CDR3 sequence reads CASSVRRGLGSPLFF.

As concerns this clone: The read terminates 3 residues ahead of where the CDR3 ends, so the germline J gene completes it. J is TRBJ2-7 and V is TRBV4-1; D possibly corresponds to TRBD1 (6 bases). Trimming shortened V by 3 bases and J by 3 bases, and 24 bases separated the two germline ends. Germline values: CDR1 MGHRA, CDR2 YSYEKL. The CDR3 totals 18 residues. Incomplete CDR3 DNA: TGCGCCAGCAGCCACGCAGGGGATCCAGCCCCCTCAATCTACGAG. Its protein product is CASSHAGDPAPSIYE. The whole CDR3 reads CASSHAGDPAPSIYEQYF.

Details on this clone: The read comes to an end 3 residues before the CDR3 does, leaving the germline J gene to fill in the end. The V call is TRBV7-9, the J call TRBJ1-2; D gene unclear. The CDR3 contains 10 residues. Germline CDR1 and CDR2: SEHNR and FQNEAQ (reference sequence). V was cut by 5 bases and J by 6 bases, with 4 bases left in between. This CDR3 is CASSLNGYTF. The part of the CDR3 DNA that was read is TGTGCCAGCAGCCTAAATGGC.

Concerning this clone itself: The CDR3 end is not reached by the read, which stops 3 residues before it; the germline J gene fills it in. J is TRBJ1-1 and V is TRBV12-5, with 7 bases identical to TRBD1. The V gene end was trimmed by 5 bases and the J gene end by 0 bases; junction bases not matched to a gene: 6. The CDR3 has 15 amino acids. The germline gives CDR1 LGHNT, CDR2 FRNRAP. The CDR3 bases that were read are TGTGCTAGTGGTACCGGGACAGCCATGAACACTGAA. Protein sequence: CASGTGTAMNTE. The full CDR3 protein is CASGTGTAMNTEAFF.

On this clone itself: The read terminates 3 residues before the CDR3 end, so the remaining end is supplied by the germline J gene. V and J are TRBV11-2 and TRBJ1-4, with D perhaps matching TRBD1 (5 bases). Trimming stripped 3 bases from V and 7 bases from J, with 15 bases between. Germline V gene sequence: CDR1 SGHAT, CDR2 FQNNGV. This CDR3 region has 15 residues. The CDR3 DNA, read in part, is TGTGCCAGCAGCTTTATAGGGTATAGGGGTGAAAAA. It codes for CASSFIGYRGEK. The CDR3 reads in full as CASSFIGYRGEKLFF. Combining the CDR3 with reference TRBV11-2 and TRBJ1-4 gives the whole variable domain EAGVAQSPRYKIIEKRQSVAFWCNPISGHATLYWYQQILGQGPKLLIQFQNNGVVDDSQLPKDRFSAERLKGVDSTLKIQPAKLEDSAVYLCASSFIGYRGEKLFFGSGTQLSVL.

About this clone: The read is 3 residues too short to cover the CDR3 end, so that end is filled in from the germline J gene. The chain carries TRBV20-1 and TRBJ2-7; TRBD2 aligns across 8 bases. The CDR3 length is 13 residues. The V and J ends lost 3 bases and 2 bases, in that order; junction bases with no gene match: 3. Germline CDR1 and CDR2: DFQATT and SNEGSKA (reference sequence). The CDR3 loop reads CSARGGGPYEQYF. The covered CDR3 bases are TGCAGTGCTAGGGGCGGGGGGCCCTACGAG.